The 4 T cell receptor beta chains given below trace back to one sample, sequenced in a study of cytotoxic CD8 clonotypes in ibrutinib-treated CLL. Libraries were prepared by immunoSEQ multiplex PCR; TCRdb keeps only in-frame clonotypes and omits some of them. The profile shows 200,000 to 250,000 clones, roughly 77% of them singletons. The sample was PBMCs, taken after 12 months of ibrutinib treatment. The source is a human donor with chronic lymphocytic leukemia.

The J gene is TRBJ2-1, the V gene TRBV4-3; D call uncertain. The ends were cut back, 4 bases at V and 0 bases at J, with 10 bases in the middle. The V gene's germline CDR1 is LGHNA and CDR2 YSLEER. This CDR3 contains 15 residues. DNA for the CDR3: TGCGCCAGCAGCCTTCTCTTACACTCCTACAATGAGCAGTTCTTC. Its protein is CASSLLLHSYNEQFF.

The chain employs TRBV9 and TRBJ1-1; D unclear. CDR1 and CDR2 (germline): SGDLS, YYNGEE. This CDR3 has 15 residues. Trimming stripped 3 bases from V and 0 bases from J, with 12 bases between. CDR3 region: CASSATEFMNTEAFF. In nucleotides, the CDR3 is TGTGCCAGCAGCGCCACAGAGTTCATGAACACTGAAGCTTTCTTT.

The V call is TRBV2, the J call TRBJ1-5; TRBD1 is a possible D gene (5 bases). The CDR3 extends over 13 amino acids. CDR1 and CDR2 (germline): SNHLY, FYNNEI. With 11 bases removed from V and 4 bases from J, the gap between germline ends came to 15 bases. The CDR3 loop reads CAGRRQTNQPQHF. The DNA of the CDR3 is TGTGCCGGCCGAAGACAGACTAATCAGCCCCAGCATTTT.

There are many counts of this clone. The chain links TRBV11-2 to TRBJ2-1, with 11 bases identical to TRBD2. The CDR3 consists of 16 residues. Trimming cost V 6 bases and J 7 bases; bases outside gene matches: 11. Germline V lookup: CDR1 SGHAT, CDR2 FQNNGV. CDR3 sequence: CASRKGQLAGVNEQFF. The CDR3 nucleotides are TGTGCCAGCAGAAAAGGCCAACTAGCGGGAGTGAATGAGCAGTTCTTC.